The 5 T cell receptor beta chains below come from one sample, sequenced in a study of shared clonotypes between healthy human individuals. Using immunoSEQ multiplex PCR, the repertoire was profiled, and TCRdb retains in-frame clones only, with some absent. The table has 2 million to 2.5 million clones, about 90% seen once. The sample taken for sequencing was naive CD4+ T cells from PBMCs. Described subset: CD45RA+ positively selected. These receptors all come from a man younger than 35 in good health. Some clones in this sample may be carry-over from other donors' samples.

CDR3 bases: TGCGCCAGCACCCTACTAGCGGGAGAGAACAATGAGCAGTTCTTC. Translated: CASTLLAGENNEQFF. The J gene is TRBJ2-1, the V gene TRBV5-1, with 11 bases that match TRBD2. This CDR3 is built from 15 residues. Trimming at V came to 6 bases and at J to 5 bases, leaving 7 bases not matched to a gene. The germline V gene has CDR1 SGHRS and CDR2 YFSETQ.

The chain combines TRBV9 with TRBJ2-7; D unclear. CDR3 length: 14 amino acids. V lost 5 bases and J 9 bases, leaving 21 bases between the germline ends. Per the germline V gene, CDR1 is SGDLS and CDR2 is YYNGEE. The DNA of the CDR3 is TGTGCCAGCAGGGGCTCGTGGCAGCCCTTGGGGCAGTACTTC. It translates to CASRGSWQPLGQYF.

The genes are TRBV27 and TRBJ2-7; 13 bases line up with TRBD2. V was clipped by 6 bases and J by 5 bases; unmatched bases: 7. CDR1 and CDR2 (germline): MNHEY, SMNVEV (reference sequence). This CDR3 is built from 15 residues. CDR3 residues: CASRRLAGGIHEQYF. CDR3 nucleotide sequence: TGTGCCAGCAGGCGACTAGCGGGAGGTATCCACGAGCAGTACTTC.

This clone was picked up one time. The gene calls are TRBV15 and TRBJ1-3, with D tentatively TRBD1 (6 bases). Germline V gene sequence: CDR1 LNHNV, CDR2 YYDKDF (reference sequence). V dropped 0 bases and J dropped 1 base, with 19 bases sitting between them. This CDR3 contains 19 residues. The CDR3 sequence is CATSRERGSARRSGNTIYF. CDR3 nucleotide sequence: TGTGCCACCAGCAGAGAGAGGGGGTCGGCGCGGAGATCTGGAAACACCATATATTTT.

The chain employs TRBV5-1 and TRBJ1-1; D gene uncertain. The CDR3 totals 15 residues. V lost 0 bases and J 3 bases, leaving 12 bases between the germline ends. Germline V gene sequence: CDR1 SGHRS, CDR2 YFSETQ. The CDR3 loop reads CASSLEGQPDTEAFF. The CDR3 DNA reads as TGCGCCAGCAGCTTGGAAGGGCAGCCCGACACTGAAGCTTTCTTT.